Following are 28 T cell receptor beta chains from one sample sequenced in a study of OX40 agonist ivuxolimab in advanced cancers. Assay used: immunoSEQ multiplex PCR; TCRdb lists only in-frame clones, some missing. The data contain 55,000 to 80,000 clones, about nine tenths of them seen just once; the ten biggest clones take up approximately 3%. This specimen consisted of CD4+ or CD8+ T cells sorted from blood, obtained in a trial of the OX40 agonist ivuxolimab. The receptors were sampled from an adult with an advanced solid tumor such as melanoma, head and neck, liver or kidney cancer.

The chain has TRBV2 and TRBJ1-2; 7 nucleotides line up with TRBD1. Germline CDR1 SNHLY, CDR2 FYNNEI. The CDR3 spans 16 residues. The V and J ends lost 2 bases and 8 bases, in that order; junction bases with no gene match: 14. CDR3 bases: TGTGCCAGCAGTGAAAGCGATATAGGGGGCGGAGGGGGCTACACCTTC. Translated, it gives CASSESDIGGGGGYTF.

This chain uses TRBV6-5 with TRBJ1-3, with TRBD1 matching over 7 bases. V shed 2 bases and J 1 base; nucleotides not matched to a gene: 2. Germline loops: CDR1 MNHEY, CDR2 SVGAGI. The CDR3 runs 15 residues. CDR3 loop: CASSYGTESGNTIYF. The CDR3 nucleotides read TGTGCCAGCAGTTACGGGACAGAATCTGGAAACACCATATATTTT.

The chain couples TRBV7-9 to TRBJ2-7; no reliable D call. Germline lookup yields CDR1 SEHNR and CDR2 FQNEAQ (reference sequence). CDR3 size: 15 residues. V was cut by 5 bases and J by 9 bases, with 23 bases left in between. CDR3 in amino acids: CASSALYTTTDGQYF. The CDR3 nucleotides read TGTGCCAGCAGCGCTTTGTACACGACAACCGATGGGCAGTACTTC.

The chain couples TRBV2 to TRBJ1-2; no reliable D call. The CDR3 is made up of 20 amino acids. Germline assignment: CDR1 SNHLY and CDR2 FYNNEI. Trimming took 0 bases from V and 2 from J, leaving 25 bases between them. CDR3 DNA sequence: TGTGCCAGCAGTGAAGCCTTCCCCCCCCAGGACGTTGACGGCAACTATGGCTACACCTTC. Its translation is CASSEAFPPQDVDGNYGYTF.

The V gene is TRBV29-1, the J gene TRBJ2-1, with a tentative D call TRBD1 (6 bases). Trimming pared 4 bases from V and 3 bases from J, leaving 16 bases between. The length of the CDR3 is 15 residues. Germline loops: CDR1 SQVTM, CDR2 ANQGSEA. The CDR3 DNA is TGCAGCGTTGTGAGTCCCGGACAGAACTACAATGAGCAGTTCTTC. This gives the protein CSVVSPGQNYNEQFF.

The chain is built from TRBV7-2 and TRBJ1-1; D is undetermined. This CDR3 is 15 amino acids long. Germline V gives CDR1 SGHTA, CDR2 FQGNSA. Trimming removed 5 bases at V and 3 bases at J, with 16 bases between. The CDR3 DNA sequence: TGTGCCAGCAGCCTACGAGGGCCCCTTGACACTGAAGCTTTCTTT. This codes for CASSLRGPLDTEAFF.

The gene calls are TRBV5-1 and TRBJ2-2, with D uncertain. Trimming took 5 bases from V and 6 from J, leaving 11 bases between them. The CDR3 has 13 residues. CDR1 SGHRS and CDR2 YFSETQ come from the germline V gene. CDR3 sequence (DNA): TGCGCCAGCAGACCAGGATCTTCCGGGGAGCTGTTTTTT. This encodes CASRPGSSGELFF.

V usage is TRBV5-1 and J usage is TRBJ2-7, with D perhaps TRBD1 (5 bases). Germline V lookup: CDR1 SGHRS, CDR2 YFSETQ. Trimming pared 2 bases from V and 4 bases from J, leaving 7 bases between. The CDR3 runs 12 residues. CDR3 amino acids: CASSFSGYEQYF. The DNA of the CDR3 is TGCGCCAGCAGCTTCTCAGGGTACGAGCAGTACTTC.

This chain links TRBV4-2 with TRBJ2-2, with 9 bases aligning to TRBD1. Per the germline V gene, CDR1 is LGHNA and CDR2 is YNFKEQ. The length of the CDR3 is 17 residues. V lost 1 base, J lost 4 bases, and 7 bases stayed unmatched. CDR3 in amino acids: CASSQARTGAGTGELFF. For the CDR3, the DNA is TGTGCCAGCAGCCAAGCCCGGACAGGGGCTGGCACCGGGGAGCTGTTTTTT.

Only one count was recorded for this clone. The V gene is TRBV19, the J gene TRBJ1-1, with a weak D call TRBD1 (5 bases). The length of the CDR3 is 14 residues. CDR1 is LNHDA and CDR2 is SQIVND in the germline V gene (reference sequence). Trimming shortened V by 6 bases and J by 2 bases, and 13 bases separated the two germline ends. The CDR3 region is CASSPSGFNTEAFF. CDR3 DNA sequence: TGTGCCAGTAGCCCCTCAGGGTTTAACACTGAAGCTTTCTTT.

The V gene is TRBV27, the J gene TRBJ1-3, with D unclear. Germline assignment: CDR1 MNHEY and CDR2 SMNVEV (reference sequence). CDR3 size: 18 residues. V was shortened by 8 bases and J by 1 base, with 24 bases between the two germline ends. The CDR3 coding sequence is TGTGCCAGCTCCGATTCTACGGGCGCCGTTTCATCTGGAAACACCATATATTTT. Translated, it gives CASSDSTGAVSSGNTIYF.

The chain combines TRBV4-3 with TRBJ2-7; D uncertain. There are 14 residues in the CDR3. V was clipped by 0 bases and J by 0 bases, with 6 bases between them. The germline CDR1 and CDR2 sequences are LGHNA and YSLEER. CDR3 in amino acids: CASSQDRASYEQYF. The CDR3 region has the DNA TGCGCCAGCAGCCAAGATAGAGCCTCCTACGAGCAGTACTTC.

The V and J genes are TRBV30 and TRBJ1-3; D is unclear. V dropped 5 bases and J dropped 0 bases, with 20 bases sitting between them. The CDR3 length is 17 residues. The V gene's germline CDR1 is GTSNPN and CDR2 SVGIG (reference sequence). The CDR3 sequence: CAWVGKGRMSSGNTIYF. The CDR3 DNA reads TGTGCCTGGGTCGGGAAAGGACGGATGAGCTCTGGAAACACCATATATTTT.

The chain employs TRBV6-1 and TRBJ2-7; TRBD1 agrees at 9 bases. Unmatched junction bases numbered 12, after V lost 2 bases and J lost 7 bases. The germline V gene encodes CDR1 MNHNS and CDR2 SASEGT. The CDR3 is 16 residues long. The CDR3 spells CASSEHRGHFRWEQYF. CDR3 nucleotides: TGTGCCAGCAGTGAACACAGGGGGCACTTTCGGTGGGAGCAGTACTTC.

This chain joins TRBV6-5 and TRBJ2-5; D is uncertain. Germline CDR1 and CDR2: MNHEY and SVGAGI. The CDR3 extends over 13 amino acids. V gave up 6 bases and J gave up 4 bases, with 12 bases separating them. CDR3 region: CASRKTAPETQYF. DNA for the CDR3: TGTGCCAGCAGAAAGACGGCCCCAGAGACCCAGTACTTC.

This clone appeared a single time. The V call is TRBV5-1, the J call TRBJ2-2; D ambiguous. V dropped 0 bases and J dropped 6 bases, with 9 bases sitting between them. The CDR3 has 14 amino acids. CDR1 and CDR2 (germline): SGHRS, YFSETQ. The chain's CDR3 is CASSLGVEAGELFF. The CDR3 DNA reads as TGCGCCAGCAGCTTGGGGGTAGAGGCCGGGGAGCTGTTTTTT.

This clone appeared a single time. The chain is built from TRBV18 and TRBJ2-4; 12 bases are a match to TRBD1. Germline V CDR1 and CDR2: KGHSH, LQKENI. The V and J ends lost 3 bases and 0 bases, in that order; junction bases with no gene match: 6. This CDR3 is 18 amino acids long. The CDR3, as DNA: TGTGCCAGCTCACCGTGGGACAGGGGGCCCCTAGCCAAAAACATTCAGTACTTC. Translation gives CASSPWDRGPLAKNIQYF.

This clone is medium-sized within its sample. V usage is TRBV2 and J usage is TRBJ1-5, with D possibly being TRBD1 (6 bases). Trimming cost V 4 bases and J 5 bases, with 12 bases left between them. There are 14 residues in the CDR3. Germline CDR1 SNHLY, CDR2 FYNNEI. Here the CDR3 reads CASSATGYYQPQHF. The CDR3 nucleotides are TGTGCCAGCAGTGCGACAGGTTATTATCAGCCCCAGCATTTT.

This clone was counted between two and nine times. The gene calls are TRBV18 and TRBJ2-4; TRBD1 aligns across 8 bases. Germline-derived CDR1 and CDR2 are KGHSH and LQKENI. The length of the CDR3 is 18 residues. Trimming cost V 6 bases and J 0 bases; bases outside gene matches: 13. The CDR3, as DNA: TGTGCCAGCTCCCCCGGGACAGGTCCCGAACTAGCCAAAAACATTCAGTACTTC. Its protein product is CASSPGTGPELAKNIQYF.

This clone was seen once. The chain uses TRBV5-5 and TRBJ1-2; D is ambiguous. CDR1 SGHKS and CDR2 YYEKEE come from the germline V gene (reference sequence). The CDR3 is made up of 12 amino acids. With 3 bases removed from V and 8 bases from J, the gap between germline ends came to 11 bases. The CDR3 here is CASSSVKGGYTF. The CDR3 region has the DNA TGTGCCAGCAGCTCGGTTAAAGGGGGCTACACCTTC.

The chain couples TRBV2 to TRBJ1-3; 7 positions match TRBD1. The germline V gene has CDR1 SNHLY and CDR2 FYNNEI. The V gene end was trimmed by 4 bases and the J gene end by 0 bases; junction bases not matched to a gene: 6. The CDR3 extends over 16 amino acids. In DNA form, the CDR3 reads TGTGCCAGCAGTGCGGACAGGCCCTACTCTGGAAACACCATATATTTT. Its translation: CASSADRPYSGNTIYF. Complete variable domain (other parts from reference TRBV2 and TRBJ1-3): EPEVTQTPSHQVTQMGQEVILRCVPISNHLYFYWYRQILGQKVEFLVSFYNNEISEKSEIFDDQFSVERPDGSNFTLKIRSTKLEDSAMYFCASSADRPYSGNTIYFGEGSWLTVV.

The chain joins TRBV13 to TRBJ2-2; D possibly corresponds to TRBD1 (5 bases). Germline V lookup: CDR1 PRHDT, CDR2 FYEKMQ (reference sequence). Trimming left V 5 bases short and J 3 bases short, with 10 bases between. This CDR3 is 14 amino acids long. CDR3 nucleotide sequence: TGTGCCAGCAGCGGCGACAGAGACACCGGGGAGCTGTTTTTT. It codes for CASSGDRDTGELFF. Full variable domain (missing parts from reference TRBV13 and TRBJ2-2): AAGVIQSPRHLIKEKRETATLKCYPIPRHDTVYWYQQGPGQDPQFLISFYEKMQSDKGSIPDRFSAQQFSDYHSELNMSSLELGDSALYFCASSGDRDTGELFFGEGSRLTVL.

This clone was counted a single time. The rearrangement links TRBV14 to TRBJ1-1; tentatively, D is TRBD1 (6 bases). Per germline, CDR1 SGHDN and CDR2 FVKESK. V was cut by 0 bases and J by 9 bases, with 11 bases left in between. CDR3 length: 13 residues. The CDR3 here is CASSQDTGRQAFF. In nucleotides, the CDR3 is TGTGCCAGCAGCCAAGATACAGGGCGGCAAGCTTTCTTT.

The rearrangement uses TRBV7-8 and TRBJ1-1, with unresolved D. CDR3 length equals 12 residues. V lost 2 bases and J 7 bases, leaving 8 bases between the germline ends. Germline CDR1 SGHVS, CDR2 FQNEAQ. CDR3 protein: CASSLRSSEAFF. The DNA of the CDR3 is TGTGCCAGCAGCTTAAGGTCCAGTGAAGCTTTCTTT.

In its sample, this clone was seen once. The chain employs TRBV4-3 and TRBJ2-2; 7 nucleotides match TRBD2. The ends lost 5 bases at V and 7 bases at J; junction bases unmatched: 7. This CDR3 contains 14 residues. Germline CDR1 and CDR2: LGHNA and YSLEER. The CDR3 DNA sequence: TGCGCCAGCAGCTCCGCGGGCGGGGGCGGGGAGCTGTTTTTT. It translates to CASSSAGGGGELFF.

This clone was picked up a small number of times. The chain carries TRBV4-2 and TRBJ2-1; D not resolved. CDR1 is LGHNA and CDR2 is YNFKEQ in the germline V gene. The CDR3 has 15 amino acids. Between the trimmed V and J ends, which lost 0 bases and 6 bases, there was a span of 12 bases. The CDR3 DNA reads TGTGCCAGCAGCCAAGATTTGCACCCTTTCAATGAGCAGTTCTTC. Translated: CASSQDLHPFNEQFF.

The rearrangement joins TRBV19 to TRBJ2-3; 8 bases fit TRBD2. Trimming cost V 3 bases and J 1 base; bases outside gene matches: 3. Germline assignment: CDR1 LNHDA and CDR2 SQIVND (reference sequence). This CDR3 is built from 15 residues. CDR3 region: CASSIAGGGTDTQYF. In nucleotides, the CDR3 is TGTGCCAGTAGTATTGCGGGGGGAGGCACAGATACGCAGTATTTT.

The genes are TRBV4-2 and TRBJ2-7; 10 positions agree with TRBD1. The CDR3 covers 14 residues. V gave up 7 bases and J gave up 6 bases; unmatched junction bases: 9. Germline V gene data show CDR1 as LGHNA and CDR2 as YNFKEQ. Here the CDR3 DNA reads TGTGCCAGCACCTCCGGGACAGGGGCGGGCGAGCAGTACTTC. This encodes CASTSGTGAGEQYF.